This entry describes one T cell receptor (beta chain). Which antigen it targets is not known. No base-level quality is on record; no much larger clone is a single base apart. This entry comes from a study of STAT5B mutations in CD4+ large granular lymphocyte leukemia (dated by TCRdb to the early 2020s). Study-level background: Among healthy controls, the CDR3 'QG' motif was associated with a particular HLA allele. TCRbeta repertoires of CD4+ T-cell large granular lymphocyte leukemia patients were compared with those of healthy blood donors. Flow cytometry on FACSCanto II or FACSVerse confirmed that purified fractions exceeded 95% purity among lymphocytes.

Taken from cysteine to phenylalanine, the CDR3 has 15 residues. The retained sequence is limited to the CDR3, 45 bases, with the frame set at the first base. For this chain, trimming is 4 bases at the V end and 1 base at the J end, and the number of junction bases without a gene match is 8. Reading the germline V gene (reference sequence) gives CDR1 SGHKS and CDR2 YYEKEE. The healthy controls were fewer than 45 blood donors, and the buffy coats of these donors were supplied by the Finnish Red Cross blood service. All TCR-sequenced material derived from peripheral blood: patient blood samples and healthy donor buffy coats. Ficoll-Hypaque gradient centrifugation was used to isolate peripheral blood mononuclear cells. CD4+ cells were magnetically purified from the buffy coats of healthy controls. The Gentra Puregene Cell and Tissue kit was used to extract genomic DNA, and a Qubit 2.0 fluorometer was used to measure the amount of genomic DNA.

Study-wide findings and limitations: TRBV06-family usage was enriched among the top patient clones (8/27) compared with healthy controls (2/35). Main leukemic clonotypes were private to each patient, although around 25% of the main leukemic clonotypes were found at low frequency in the non-leukemic repertoires of other patients. Greater clonality appeared to be present in CD4-sorted patient repertoires than in healthy CD4+ repertoires, and the difference was retained after the putative leukemic clones were removed. Data were not HLA-matched; higher clonality in CD4+ versus CD8+ T-LGLL could reflect the relatively small sample size.

The immunoSEQ assay at survey resolution was used to sequence TCRbeta rearrangements from genomic DNA. Per the original workflow: In the TCR sequencing data, the lowest productive clonotype frequency that could be detected was 2.59 x 10-5. Analyses included only productive TCRbeta rearrangements, meaning complete and in-frame sequences. Simpson clonality, calculated in the immunoSEQ Analyzer version 3.0, was used as the measure of sample clonality. Clones were binned by frequency as very rare, small, medium, large (1-20%) or hyperexpanded (>20%). Generation probabilities were estimated with OLGA 1.2.3, V-gene circos plots were generated with VDJtools, specificities were searched for in VDJdb, and CDR3 motifs were identified with GLIPH. Held by TCRdb, this immuneACCESS table contains in-frame sequences only and omits some clones. Under half of the omission traces to an unresolved V gene where checked; the cause of the rest is unknown. The V and J calls and clone size were taken over from that table, and D and trimming were inferred from the DNA. The sample data list roughly 40,000 clones, and 84% of these were observed just once. The ten largest make up about 0.34% of the sample.

Sequencing input: CD4+ T cells from blood buffy coats. The chain was built from TRBV5-5 and TRBJ2-7, with 7 central nucleotides matching TRBD1. The clonotype originates from a human donor in good health. In nucleotide form, the sequence is TGTGCCAGCAGCCCATCGACAGGGTCGTCCTACGAGCAGTACTTC. This translates into CASSPSTGSSYEQYF.